The 28 T cell receptor beta chains in this list originate from one sample, sequenced in a study of esophageal squamous cell carcinoma under preoperative chemotherapy. TCRdb re-derived calls from the PCR reads in MiXCR, one entry per CDR3 protein. The sample yields around 34,000 distinct CDR3 sequences, 50% to 60% seen once. Time point: after preoperative PTX-NDP chemotherapy. This sample was taken from a patient given preoperative chemotherapy. The source of these receptors is a human donor with esophageal squamous cell carcinoma. The donor label of this sample is uncertain.

To note about this clonotype: Sequence at one end of the junction differs from germline and may be a read error. The chain recombines TRBV7-3 with TRBJ2-5, with 8 nucleotides matching TRBD2. The CDR3 loop spans 17 amino acids. Germline V gene data show CDR1 as SGHTA and CDR2 as FQGTGA. Here the CDR3 reads CASSVGLGRGDEETQYF. In DNA form, the CDR3 reads TGTGCCAGCAGCGTGGGGCTGGGGCGGGGGGACGAAGAGACCCAGTACTTT.

This clonotype has more than one count but fewer than ten. The chain links TRBV6-1 to TRBJ2-1, with unresolved D. The germline V gene encodes CDR1 MNHNS and CDR2 SASEGT. The CDR3 length is 14 residues. V dropped 5 bases and J dropped 8 bases, with 16 bases sitting between them. CDR3 DNA: TGTGCCAGCAGTCCCGAGTCAACGTGGGATGAGCAGTTCTTC. This gives the protein CASSPESTWDEQFF.

By sample fraction, this clonotype is medium-sized (0.01 to 0.1%). The chain links TRBV7-2 to TRBJ2-5; TRBD2 matches at 7 bases. This CDR3 is built from 13 residues. The germline V gene encodes CDR1 SGHTA and CDR2 FQGNSA. V shed 2 bases and J 5 bases; nucleotides not matched to a gene: 2. The CDR3 reads CASSLWGGETQYF. The CDR3 region has the DNA TGTGCCAGCAGCTTATGGGGGGGGGAGACCCAGTACTTC. Filled out from reference TRBV7-2 and TRBJ2-5, the complete variable domain reads GAGVSQSPSNKVTEKGKDVELRCDPISGHTALYWYRQSLGQGLEFLIYFQGNSAPDKSGLPSDRFSAERTGGSVSTLTIQRTQQEDSAVYLCASSLWGGETQYFGPGTRLLVL.

The rearrangement uses TRBV6-5 and TRBJ2-1; the D is unclear. Germline lookup yields CDR1 MNHEY and CDR2 SVGAGI. V gave up 4 bases and J gave up 10 bases, with 11 bases separating them. The CDR3 is 12 amino acids. The CDR3 region has the DNA TGTGCCAGCAGTTCTGGGCCTTACGAGCAGTTCTTC. It translates to CASSSGPYEQFF.

The chain recombines TRBV5-4 with TRBJ2-5; TRBD1 is a possible D gene (6 bases). The J call may be mistaken, given a closer DNA end match to TRBJ2-7. Germline CDR1 and CDR2: SGHNT and YYREEE (reference sequence). The CDR3 totals 14 residues. CDR3 residues: CASSKAGVTYEQYF. The CDR3 DNA reads as TGTGCCAGCAGCAAGGCAGGGGTGACCTACGAGCAGTACTTC.

A note on this clonotype: The junction does not match germline at one end; this may be a read error. J is TRBJ2-3 and V is TRBV7-3, with D perhaps given as TRBD1 or TRBD2 (5 bases each). The CDR3 is 15 amino acids. Germline V lookup: CDR1 SGHTA, CDR2 FQGTGA. CDR3 in DNA: TGTGCCAGCGGCTTCGGGGCTCGGGGCCAAGAGACCCAGTATTTT. Its protein is CASGFGARGQETQYF. The whole variable domain, remainder taken from reference TRBV7-3 and TRBJ2-3, is GAGVSQTPSNKVTEKGKYVELRCDPISGHTALYWYRQSLGQGPEFLIYFQGTGAADDSGLPNDRFFAVRPEGSVSTLKIQRTERGDSAVYLCASGFGARGQETQYFGPGTRLTVL.

This clonotype came up many times. The chain carries TRBV6-1 and TRBJ1-1; 9 positions agree with TRBD1. The J segment lost 7 bases and the V segment lost 6 bases, leaving 12 bases of the junction unmatched. The CDR3 extends over 15 amino acids. Germline V gene sequence: CDR1 MNHNS, CDR2 SASEGT. The CDR3 nucleotides read TGTGCCAGCAGCCAAGAGACAGGGGGAGGCGTTGAAGCTTTCTTT. This translates into CASSQETGGGVEAFF.

In regard to this clonotype: Because the CDR3's place on the DNA is in doubt, the DNA is left out and the CDR3 is given as listed by TCRdb. The V call is TRBV7-8, the J call TRBJ2-5; TRBD1, the table's D call, was not compared with the DNA. Ends included, the CDR3 has 23 residues. Germline assignment: CDR1 SGHVS and CDR2 FQNEAQ. The CDR3 protein is CASSLEADEQFFGAGTGQETQYF.

The chain links TRBV6-2 or TRBV6-3 to TRBJ2-3; TRBD2 agrees at 7 bases. The end of the DNA fits TRBJ2-7 better, so the J call may be wrong. The CDR3 is 15 residues long. Germline V gene sequence: CDR1 MNHEY, CDR2 SVGEGT. CDR3 residues: CAGGVGARDGDTQYF. The CDR3 nucleotides are TGTGCCGGGGGGGTCGGGGCGCGAGACGGAGATACGCAGTACTTC.

Regarding this clonotype: Sequence at one end of the junction differs from germline and may be a read error. This chain links TRBV7-3 with TRBJ2-3; 16 bases line up with TRBD2. CDR1 and CDR2 (germline): SGHTA, FQGTGA. The CDR3 is made up of 17 amino acids. The CDR3 DNA reads TGTGCCAGCAGCCCAGGGACTAGCGGGGGGGCCAAAAATACGCAGTATTTC. Its protein product is CASSPGTSGGAKNTQYF.

J is TRBJ2-5 and V is TRBV7-3; 11 bases map to TRBD2. Germline V gives CDR1 SGHTA, CDR2 FQGTGA. The CDR3 is 17 residues long. With V trimmed by 5 bases and J by 4 bases, 12 bases remained unmatched. The CDR3 sequence: CASSNGRGTSGRETQYF. For the CDR3, the DNA is TGTGCCAGCAGCAATGGGCGAGGGACTAGCGGAAGAGAGACCCAGTACTTC.

This clonotype was found a few times. A read error may account for a junction end that differs from germline. The chain links TRBV12-3 or TRBV12-4 to TRBJ2-3; 7 bases line up with TRBD2. This CDR3 is built from 16 residues. CDR3 protein: CASRTTGGGATDTQYF. The CDR3 DNA reads TGTGCCAGCCGTACTACGGGCGGGGGAGCCACAGATACGCAGTATTTC.

This rearrangement joins TRBV27 to TRBJ2-3; D call uncertain. V lost 6 bases and J lost 0, with 19 bases in between. Germline V gene data show CDR1 as MNHEY and CDR2 as SMNVEV (reference sequence). This CDR3 is 17 amino acids long. CDR3 bases: TGTGCCAGCAGCCACACTCCGCAGGTTGTGAGCACAGATACGCAGTATTTT. It translates to CASSHTPQVVSTDTQYF.

This clonotype was detected many times. The junction departs from the called germline gene at one end, perhaps through a read error. This sequence joins TRBV7-7 and TRBJ1-3; D gene uncertain. CDR1 is SSHAT and CDR2 is FNYEAQ in the germline V gene (reference sequence). The CDR3 is 15 amino acids. Written as DNA, the CDR3 is TGTGCTAGCAGCTTAAAGCATTCCACCGTCGGCACCATATATTTT. Translation: CASSLKHSTVGTIYF.

A remark on this clonotype: The junction and the germline gene differ at one end; a read error may be behind it. CDR3 coding DNA: TGTGCCAGCAGCTTAGAGGTCACCTGGCGCAGTGTCAAAGACATTCAGTACTTC. This translates into CASSLEVTWRSVKDIQYF. The rearrangement links TRBV7-2 to TRBJ2-4; D not certain. Germline lookup yields CDR1 SGHTA and CDR2 FQGNSA. This CDR3 has 18 amino acids.

J is TRBJ2-3 and V is TRBV6-1, with D hard to call. This CDR3 region has 14 residues. Germline assignment: CDR1 MNHNS and CDR2 SASEGT. Trimming removed 4 bases at V and 6 bases at J, with 14 bases between. The CDR3 nucleotides are TGTGCCAGCAGTGGGCTGCGAGCCGTCGATACGCAGTATTTT. Residues: CASSGLRAVDTQYF.

This chain uses TRBV7-8 with TRBJ2-5; TRBD2 matches at 9 bases. V lost 8 bases to trimming and J lost 10 bases; unmatched junction nucleotides: 11. The CDR3 extends over 13 amino acids. Germline V gives CDR1 SGHVS, CDR2 FQNEAQ. In DNA form, the CDR3 reads TGTGCCAGCGCGGGAGGGGCCGTTGTTGGCCAGTACTTC. Its protein is CASAGGAVVGQYF.

This clonotype occurred a few times. This rearrangement joins TRBV10-2 to TRBJ2-1, with 8 nucleotides matching TRBD2. V gave up 4 bases and J gave up 2 bases; unmatched junction bases: 1. The CDR3 runs to 14 residues. In germline, CDR1 is WSHSY, CDR2 SAAADI. In nucleotides, the CDR3 is TGCGCCAGCAGTGTACTAGCGGCCTACAATGAGCAGTTCTTC. It is translated as CASSVLAAYNEQFF.

This clonotype is large (0.1 to 1%). This chain joins TRBV7-8 and TRBJ2-1; the D gene could be TRBD1 or TRBD2 (7 bases each). Trimming took 5 bases from V and 5 from J, leaving 19 bases between them. Germline V gene data show CDR1 as SGHVS and CDR2 as FQNEAQ. This CDR3 spans 16 amino acids. The CDR3 sequence is CASSPLAGGADNEQFF. DNA of the CDR3: TGTGCCAGCAGCCCCCTAGCAGGGGGGGCCGACAATGAGCAGTTCTTC.

This clonotype was seen only a few times. This sequence joins TRBV5-4 and TRBJ1-6; no definite D call. V was clipped by 6 bases and J by 8 bases, with 12 bases between them. CDR1 and CDR2 from the germline V gene are SGHNT and YYREEE (reference sequence). The CDR3 runs 13 residues. The CDR3 reads CASTTGIDSPLHF. The CDR3 DNA is TGTGCCAGCACGACCGGGATTGATTCACCCCTCCACTTT.

Ten or more counts support this clonotype. The chain joins TRBV6-1 to TRBJ2-3; TRBD2 matches at 15 bases. This CDR3 spans 16 amino acids. Germline V gene sequence: CDR1 MNHNS, CDR2 SASEGT. The ends lost 5 bases at V and 4 bases at J; junction bases unmatched: 4. CDR3 sequence: CASSPRTSGGADTQYF. The CDR3 region has the DNA TGTGCCAGCAGTCCGAGGACTAGCGGGGGGGCAGATACGCAGTATTTT.

This clonotype was counted only a few times. Mismatch with germline at one junction end may stem from a read error. The rearrangement joins TRBV6-1 to TRBJ2-5; either TRBD1 or TRBD2 may fit D (6 bases each). The germline gives CDR1 MNHNS, CDR2 SASEGT. The CDR3 is made up of 16 amino acids. The chain's CDR3 is CASRGNRGRGEDTQYF. For the CDR3, the DNA is TGTGCCAGCAGGGGCAACCGGGGGCGCGGGGAAGATACCCAGTACTTC.

This chain connects TRBV6-2 or TRBV6-3 to TRBJ1-1; TRBD1 agrees at 7 bases. CDR3 length: 14 amino acids. V dropped 2 bases and J dropped 5; count of bases not matched to a gene: 5. Per the germline V gene, CDR1 is MNHEY and CDR2 is SVGEGT. The CDR3 coding sequence is TGTGCCAGCAGTTACCGACAGGGATGGACTGAAGCTTTCTTT. Protein sequence: CASSYRQGWTEAFF.

This clonotype was picked up many times. V gene TRBV12-3 or TRBV12-4 combines with J gene TRBJ2-1, with 16 nucleotides matching TRBD2. The CDR3 is made up of 15 amino acids. The trim removed 5 bases at V and 12 bases at J, leaving 7 bases unmatched. The chain's CDR3 is CASSPGLAGGPGQFF. CDR3 sequence (DNA): TGTGCCAGCAGTCCGGGACTAGCGGGAGGGCCAGGGCAGTTCTTC.

Note on this clonotype: The junction and the germline gene differ at one end; a read error may be behind it. This chain links TRBV6-1 with TRBJ2-6; 7 bases map to TRBD1. This CDR3 is built from 20 residues. CDR1 and CDR2 (germline): MNHNS, SASEGT. CDR3 residues: CASSTQDDRVYHSGANVQNF. CDR3 DNA: TGTGCCAGCAGTACCCAAGACGACAGGGTATATCACTCTGGGGCCAACGTGCAGAATTTC.

This clonotype rates as large. The chain recombines TRBV7-2 with TRBJ2-5; 7 bases line up with TRBD1. CDR3 length equals 14 residues. The germline V gene encodes CDR1 SGHTA and CDR2 FQGNSA. V shed 3 bases, J shed 4 bases, and the junction held 5 bases outside the gene matches. The CDR3 here is CASSLTGNVETQYF. In nucleotides, the CDR3 is TGTGCCAGCAGCTTGACAGGGAACGTAGAGACCCAGTACTTC. Complete variable domain (other parts from reference TRBV7-2 and TRBJ2-5): GAGVSQSPSNKVTEKGKDVELRCDPISGHTALYWYRQSLGQGLEFLIYFQGNSAPDKSGLPSDRFSAERTGGSVSTLTIQRTQQEDSAVYLCASSLTGNVETQYFGPGTRLLVL.

The V call is TRBV12-3 or TRBV12-4, the J call TRBJ2-5, with 7 positions matching TRBD2. The CDR3 sequence is 14 residues long. The V gene end was trimmed by 1 base and the J gene end by 11 bases; junction bases not matched to a gene: 10. This chain's CDR3 is CASSLGGGSDEQYF. CDR3 coding DNA: TGTGCCAGCAGTTTAGGAGGCGGGAGCGATGAGCAGTACTTC.

V gene TRBV10-3 combines with J gene TRBJ1-2, with D possibly TRBD1 on 5 matching bases. The length of the CDR3 is 15 residues. The germline CDR1 and CDR2 sequences are ENHRY and SYGVKD. The V gene lost 4 bases and the J gene lost 0 bases, with 12 bases spanning the gap. The CDR3, as DNA: TGTGCCATCAGTGTCGGTGGGGCCGCTAACTATGGCTACACCTTC. It yields the protein CAISVGGAANYGYTF.